The rows below give T cell receptor beta chains drawn from one sample of a study of blood T cell repertoires in COVID-19. The data were produced by immunoSEQ multiplex PCR, yet TCRdb's version contains in-frame clones alone and is incomplete. The repertoire consists of some 70,000 clones, with over 75% occurring once and the leading ten covering around 7.3%. The specimen was peripheral blood. Source of these receptors: a man aged 40-49 years with COVID-19, enrolled during active disease. The CDR3 runs from the conserved cysteine through the conserved F or W. A D gene is named only where the DNA matches it firmly. Clone size is shown for a subset of rows, as once, few, many or a class of expanded clone.

j_call d_call v_call clone_size cdr3_aa cdr3_nt
TRBJ1-6 - TRBV5-4 once CASSLNGSPLHF TGTGCCAGCAGCTTGAACGGTTCACCCCTCCACTTT
TRBJ1-5 TRBD1 TRBV4-2 - CASSQEMVSGGSQPQHF TGTGCCAGCAGCCAAGAAATGGTTTCAGGGGGCAGTCAGCCCCAGCATTTT
TRBJ1-2 - TRBV7-9 once CASSQAGVDYGYTF TGTGCCAGCAGCCAGGCAGGGGTGGACTATGGCTACACCTTC
TRBJ1-4 - TRBV6-5 - CAKSTGLRFEKLFF TGTGCCAAGTCTACAGGTCTAAGGTTCGAAAAACTGTTTTTT
TRBJ1-2 - TRBV30 - CAWSASGYYGYTF TGTGCCTGGAGTGCGTCAGGGTACTATGGCTACACCTTC
TRBJ1-5 TRBD1 TRBV5-1 - CASSLVGGMDQPQHF TGCGCCAGCAGCTTGGTAGGGGGCATGGATCAGCCCCAGCATTTT
TRBJ2-2 TRBD1 TRBV14 - CASSQQGAGGELFF TGTGCCAGCAGCCAACAGGGGGCTGGCGGGGAGCTGTTTTTT
TRBJ2-3 TRBD2 TRBV7-3 - CASSLGLAGVASTDTQYF TGTGCCAGCAGCTTAGGACTAGCGGGGGTCGCTAGCACAGATACGCAGTATTTT
TRBJ2-2 - TRBV10-3 - CATQGLNTGELFF TGTGCCACCCAGGGGTTGAACACCGGGGAGCTGTTTTTT
TRBJ2-1 - TRBV15 - CATSRGNRDTEFF TGTGCCACCAGCAGAGGTAACAGGGATACGGAGTTCTTC